The 3 T cell receptor beta chains listed next were all sequenced from one sample in a study of blood T cells in healthy people across ages. Then a second PCR, running roughly 6 to 11 cycles, was carried out with a sample-barcoded 5' primer and a J-beta primer mix. Each CDR3 protein gets one entry after TCRdb re-called the 5' RACE reads with MiXCR. In the table there are more than 800,000 distinct CDR3 sequences, less than 35% of which are singletons. Sequencing used blood. Receptors were obtained from a woman aged 80 or over in good health.

CDR3 amino acids: CSAAPGTKQFF. In DNA, the CDR3 is TGCAGCGCCGCTCCCGGGACCAAGCAGTTCTTC. This chain connects TRBV29-1 to TRBJ2-1; either TRBD1 or TRBD2 may fit D (5 bases each). Per the germline V gene, CDR1 is SQVTM and CDR2 is ANQGSEA. The CDR3 runs 11 residues. With 7 bases removed from V and 11 bases from J, the gap between germline ends came to 15 bases.

About this clonotype: This clone may be a read error of a much larger clone one base away. The chain joins TRBV6-5 to TRBJ1-2; the match to TRBD1 covers 7 bases. The CDR3 is made up of 13 amino acids. Per germline, CDR1 MNHEY and CDR2 SVGAGI. DNA for the CDR3: TGTGCCGGCAGGGCGGGGACAGCGAATGGCTACACCTTC. This gives the protein CAGRAGTANGYTF.

The V gene is TRBV29-1, the J gene TRBJ1-1; D might be TRBD1 (5 bases). Trimming stripped 5 bases from V and 4 bases from J, with 17 bases between. Germline CDR1 reads SQVTM; CDR2 reads ANQGSEA. This CDR3 contains 14 residues. The CDR3, as DNA: TGCAGCGTTACCCCCGTCGGGACCGGCACTGAAGCTTTCTTT. This codes for CSVTPVGTGTEAFF.